Listed below are T cell receptor beta chains from one sample, sequenced in a study of human T cells and chemical hapten exposure. TCRdb ran MiXCR on the RACE reads and lists one entry per CDR3 protein. The table records about 380,000 distinct CDR3 sequences, nearly 5% of them present only once. The sequences come from whole blood, collected in connection with sensitization to the hapten diphenylcyclopropenone (DPC). The receptors come from a woman in her fifties or sixties with alopecia areata. Some clones in this sample may be carry-over from other donors' samples. CDR3s include the opening cysteine and the closing phenylalanine or tryptophan. Fields, in order: V gene, J gene, CDR3 protein.

v_call: TRBV7-2; j_call: TRBJ2-7; cdr3_aa: CASSPRLAGGPIYEQYF
v_call: TRBV7-2; j_call: TRBJ2-7; cdr3_aa: CASSLFFGYEQYF
v_call: TRBV29-1; j_call: TRBJ2-5; cdr3_aa: CSVEYPYGSRETQYF
v_call: TRBV5-4; j_call: TRBJ2-3; cdr3_aa: CASSPGAGGPDTQYF
v_call: TRBV2; j_call: TRBJ1-5; cdr3_aa: CAVRRGIESNQPQHF
v_call: TRBV3-1; j_call: TRBJ1-3; cdr3_aa: CASSPGGRHSGNTIYF
v_call: TRBV20-1; j_call: TRBJ1-5; cdr3_aa: CSALDSSNQPQHF
v_call: TRBV4-1; j_call: TRBJ2-1; cdr3_aa: CASSQESRDYNEQFF
v_call: TRBV5-4; j_call: TRBJ1-2; cdr3_aa: CASSPRQGASNYGYTF
v_call: TRBV20-1; j_call: TRBJ2-7; cdr3_aa: CSARGKRETYEQYF
v_call: TRBV10-3; j_call: TRBJ2-3; cdr3_aa: CAIRSGTGVPSKDTQYF
v_call: TRBV5-1; j_call: TRBJ1-3; cdr3_aa: CASSLETFQPANTIYF
v_call: TRBV28; j_call: TRBJ2-7; cdr3_aa: CASGHRGPSAEQYF
v_call: TRBV7-8; j_call: TRBJ2-3; cdr3_aa: CASSPLAGSDTQYF